Listed here are 5 T cell receptor beta chains from one sample, sequenced in a study of shared clonotypes between healthy human individuals. Only in-frame clones appear in the TCRdb table, and some are missing; sequencing was by immunoSEQ multiplex PCR. The profile shows over a million clones, around 74% of them singletons. Sequenced: memory CD4+ T cells sorted from blood. The subset here: CD45RA-negative fraction. The receptors stem from a man aged 18 to 30 in good health.

Comments on this clone: At one end, the junction sequence differs from germline, possibly due to a read error. The same CDR3 can be traced to other DNA sequences in this sample. The chain is built from TRBV6-5 and TRBJ2-7; tentative D call: TRBD2 (6 bases). Germline V lookup: CDR1 MNHEY, CDR2 SVGAGI. This CDR3 region has 13 residues. CDR3 DNA: TGTGCCAGCAGTTACCTTGGGGGGAACGAACAGTACTTC. This sequence encodes CASSYLGGNEQYF.

About this clone itself: Other DNA sequences from this sample encode an identical CDR3 as well. This rearrangement joins TRBV30 to TRBJ1-3; D ambiguous. The CDR3 runs to 13 residues. Trimming took off 3 bases at V and 0 bases at J, with 6 bases between the two ends. The germline CDR1 and CDR2 sequences are GTSNPN and SVGIG (reference sequence). The CDR3 region has the DNA TGTGCCTGGAGCCCGAACTCTGGAAACACCATATATTTT. It yields the protein CAWSPNSGNTIYF. Full variable domain (outside the CDR3, taken from reference TRBV30 and TRBJ1-3): SQTIHQWPATLVQPVGSPLSLECTVEGTSNPNLYWYRQAAGRGLQLLFYSVGIGQISSEVPQNLSASRPQDRQFILSSKKLLLSDSGFYLCAWSPNSGNTIYFGEGSWLTVV.

The CDR3 bases are TGCGCCAGCAGCTTGACAGGACAGGGGATTCAGCCCCAGCATTTT. Its protein is CASSLTGQGIQPQHF. This chain joins TRBV5-1 and TRBJ1-5; 9 bases are a match to TRBD1. The CDR3 contains 15 residues. Germline CDR1 SGHRS, CDR2 YFSETQ. The ends lost 1 base at V and 6 bases at J; junction bases unmatched: 5. The variable domain in full, with the rest retrieved from reference TRBV5-1 and TRBJ1-5, is KAGVTQTPRYLIKTRGQQVTLSCSPISGHRSVSWYQQTPGQGLQFLFEYFSETQRNKGNFPGRFSGRQFSNSRSEMNVSTLELGDSALYLCASSLTGQGIQPQHFGDGTRLSIL.

The V gene is TRBV27, the J gene TRBJ2-3; TRBD2 aligns across 11 bases. Trimming at V came to 2 bases and at J to 2 bases, leaving 3 bases not matched to a gene. Germline lookup yields CDR1 MNHEY and CDR2 SMNVEV (reference sequence). The length of the CDR3 is 16 residues. The CDR3 bases are TGTGCCAGCAGTTTACGACTAGCGGGGCCCACAGATACGCAGTATTTT. Its translation is CASSLRLAGPTDTQYF.

The J gene is TRBJ2-5, the V gene TRBV30; tentatively, D is TRBD1 (6 bases). This CDR3 is 14 amino acids long. Germline-derived CDR1 and CDR2 are GTSNPN and SVGIG (reference sequence). V shed 0 bases and J shed 5 bases, with 13 bases lying between them. CDR3 sequence: CAWSVLGGVETQYF. The CDR3 DNA sequence: TGTGCCTGGAGTGTACTTGGGGGCGTGGAGACCCAGTACTTC.